One T cell receptor (beta chain) is described in this entry. Its target is unknown. Trimming took off 2 bases at V and 5 bases at J, with 13 bases between the two ends. This CDR3 has 14 residues. CDR1 and CDR2 (germline): SGHTA, FQGNSA. These data originate in a study of response to subunit inactivated influenza vaccine. Findings and limits, study-wide: The authors suggested that every seasonal influenza vaccination recruits few new T cells.

Using its own MiXCR run on the RT-PCR reads, TCRdb lists one record per CDR3 protein. The sample comprises over 750,000 distinct CDR3 sequences, 21% of which are singletons, and about 9.4% rests with the top ten. The receptor's source is a man in his fifties who received an inactivated influenza vaccine. Sequenced here: PBMCs from blood, sampled less than 6 days after vaccination. This chain joins TRBV7-2 and TRBJ2-7; D might be TRBD1 (5 bases). The CDR3 loop is CASSLRSPRDEQYF. CDR3 in DNA: TGTGCCAGCAGCTTAAGGTCCCCCAGGGACGAGCAGTACTTC. The full variable domain, completed using reference TRBV7-2 and TRBJ2-7, is GAGVSQSPSNKVTEKGKDVELRCDPISGHTALYWYRQSLGQGLEFLIYFQGNSAPDKSGLPSDRFSAERTGGSVSTLTIQRTQQEDSAVYLCASSLRSPRDEQYFGPGTRLTVT.